This paragraph covers one TCR beta chain sequence. This record comes from a study of shared clonotypes between healthy human individuals. Deep level was the assay's run setting. The authors distributed each subset's genomic DNA evenly over several immunoSEQ plates. TCRdb keeps only in-frame clones here, not all; method: immunoSEQ multiplex PCR. Among over 2 million clones listed, roughly 96% were seen once. There are 13 residues in the CDR3. Germline-derived CDR1 and CDR2 are SQVTM and ANQGSEA. With 5 bases removed from V and 4 bases from J, the gap between germline ends came to 14 bases. Division of CD4+ cells produced a CD45RA+ naive subset and a CD45RA-negative memory subset.

This clonotype was obtained from a man aged 18 to 30 in good health. The chain is built from TRBV29-1 and TRBJ1-2; D call uncertain. Sample: naive CD4+ T cells sorted from blood. Subset in this sample: CD45RA+ positively selected. CDR3 DNA: TGCAGCGTTACCGTAGAACAGTTCTATGGCTACACCTTC. Encoded protein: CSVTVEQFYGYTF. Combining the CDR3 with reference TRBV29-1 and TRBJ1-2 gives the whole variable domain SAVISQKPSRDICQRGTSLTIQCQVDSQVTMMFWYRQQPGQSLTLIATANQGSEATYESGFVIDKFPISRPNLTFSTLTVSNMSPEDSSIYLCSVTVEQFYGYTFGSGTRLTVV.